This T cell receptor beta chain came from a study of blood T cell repertoires in COVID-19. Study in general: Samples came from the United States, Italy and Spain, spanning acute and convalescent COVID-19. PBMCs, B-cell-depleted T cells, or T cells provided the cDNA or gDNA that made up the material.

The CDR3 length is 14 residues. V trimming: 5 bases; J trimming: 6 bases; junction bases outside the gene matches: 5. Germline V CDR1 and CDR2: MNHEY, SVGAGI. As processed by the authors: It was from reference gene primer amplification that nucleated cell counts were estimated. Clones were read by immunoSEQ multiplex PCR, and TCRdb kept only the in-frame ones, dropping some. V, J and clone size are taken as reported in that table, and D and trimming were inferred from the DNA itself. The table records around 200,000 clones, 75% to 85% of them present only once. This clone was picked up one time. Seattle enrolled patients during active infection and tracked them longitudinally.

The sequence derives from a woman in her twenties or thirties with COVID-19, enrolled during active disease. V and J are TRBV6-5 and TRBJ1-2, with 11 bases lining up with TRBD1. Sequencing was carried out using peripheral blood. The CDR3 DNA follows: TGTGCCAGCAGTACTGGACAGGGGGCGAATGGCTACACCTTC. The encoded protein is CASSTGQGANGYTF.